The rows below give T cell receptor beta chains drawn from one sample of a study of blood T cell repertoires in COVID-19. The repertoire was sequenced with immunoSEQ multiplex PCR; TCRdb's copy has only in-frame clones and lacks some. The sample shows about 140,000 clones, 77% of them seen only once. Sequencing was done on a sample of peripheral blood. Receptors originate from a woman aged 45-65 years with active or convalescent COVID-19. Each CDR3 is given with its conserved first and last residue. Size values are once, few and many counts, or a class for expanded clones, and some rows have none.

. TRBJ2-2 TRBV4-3 CASSPGAANTGELFF
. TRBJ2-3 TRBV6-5 CASSLGGLAGGDTQYF
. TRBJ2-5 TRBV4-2 CASSQSLAGETQYF
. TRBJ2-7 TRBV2 CASRPTSGTYEQYF
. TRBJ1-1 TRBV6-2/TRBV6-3 CASSYAGTPEAFF
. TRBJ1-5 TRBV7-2 CASSAGTTRPQHF
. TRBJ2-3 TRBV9 CASSQQGAGTDTQYF
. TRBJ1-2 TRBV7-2 CASSLGTGVGYTF
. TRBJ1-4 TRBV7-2 CASSVDRGNEKLFF
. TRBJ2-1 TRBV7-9 CASSSRQGTDEQFF
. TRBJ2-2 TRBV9 CASSGRDRVTGELFF
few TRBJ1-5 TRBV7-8 CASSLQDKNQPQHF
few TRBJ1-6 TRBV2 CASRAGLANSPLHF
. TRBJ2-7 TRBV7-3 CASSLGQGHEQYF
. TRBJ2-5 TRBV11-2 CASSLGLGLAGGAETQYF
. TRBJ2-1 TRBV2 CASSERGGVVEQFF
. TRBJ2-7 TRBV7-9 CASSPNPWQGYF
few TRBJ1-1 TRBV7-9 CASSSQGRATEAFF
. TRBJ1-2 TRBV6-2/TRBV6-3 CASSMTGWGYTF
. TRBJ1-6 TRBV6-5 CASSRTGLNSPLHF
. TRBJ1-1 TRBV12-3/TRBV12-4 CASGTGGGTEAFF
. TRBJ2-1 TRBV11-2 CASSLPVAGNEQFF
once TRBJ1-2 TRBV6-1 CASSEGQNYGYTF
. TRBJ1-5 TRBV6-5 CASSPGQNSNQPQHF
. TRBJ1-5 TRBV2 CASRGGGFLSNQPQHF
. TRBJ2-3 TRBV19 CASSGRDYLPDTQYF
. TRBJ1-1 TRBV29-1 CSVLLKSNTEAFF
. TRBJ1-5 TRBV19 CASWDRISNQPQHF
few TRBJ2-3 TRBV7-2 CASSLTVKDTQYF
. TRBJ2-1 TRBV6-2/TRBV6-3 CASSRLAGGPNEQFF
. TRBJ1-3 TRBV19 CASTTQVHSGNTIYF
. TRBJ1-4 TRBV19 CASSMTGSYNEKLFF
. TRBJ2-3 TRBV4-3 CASSQDLTRGGPSTDTQYF
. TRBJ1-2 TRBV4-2 CASSSRQGPGYTF
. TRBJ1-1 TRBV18 CASSPRDRNTEAFF
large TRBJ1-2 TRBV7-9 CASSFGESGGYTF
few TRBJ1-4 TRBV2 CASSVDRAPNEKLFF
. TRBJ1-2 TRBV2 CASSPRRTGGVRDGYTF
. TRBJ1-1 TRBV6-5 CASSPTDDTEAFF
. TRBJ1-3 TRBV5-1 CASSFWGTGRSGNTIYF
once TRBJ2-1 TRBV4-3 CASSQGRGRGNEQFF